These 9 T cell receptor beta chains originate from one sample sequenced in a study of blood T cell repertoires in COVID-19. TCRdb keeps only in-frame clones here, not all; method: immunoSEQ multiplex PCR. The table includes tens of thousands of clones, more than 85% detected once. Sequencing was performed on peripheral blood. Source of these receptors: a man between 65 and 80 years old with active COVID-19.

CDR3 in DNA: TGTGCCAGCTCACCACCGAGATCGGGGGAACAGAGTGCTTTCTTT. It encodes CASSPPRSGEQSAFF. V and J are TRBV18 and TRBJ1-1; weak D call: TRBD1 (5 bases). Germline CDR1 KGHSH, CDR2 LQKENI. Trimming took 0 bases from V and 11 from J, leaving 19 bases between them. The CDR3 covers 15 residues. The full variable domain, rest sourced from reference TRBV18 and TRBJ1-1, is NAGVMQNPRHLVRRRGQEARLRCSPMKGHSHVYWYRQLPEEGLKFMVYLQKENIIDESGMPKERFSAEFPKEGPSILRIQQVVRGDSAAYFCASSPPRSGEQSAFFGQGTRLTVV.

This clone appeared a single time. The chain has TRBV25-1 and TRBJ1-1; D ambiguous. The V gene lost 2 bases and the J gene lost 3 bases, with 10 bases spanning the gap. CDR3 size: 14 residues. CDR1 is MGHDK, CDR2 SYGVNS, per germline. CDR3: CASSELTSDTEAFF. The CDR3 DNA reads TGTGCCAGCAGTGAACTAACCTCTGACACTGAAGCTTTCTTT.

The chain uses TRBV9 and TRBJ2-5; the match to TRBD2 covers 8 bases. CDR1 and CDR2 from the germline V gene are SGDLS and YYNGEE. The CDR3 length is 16 residues. Losses at the gene ends were 2 bases for V and 2 bases for J; bases not matched to a gene: 8. The CDR3 reads CASSVQAAGDQETQYF. The DNA of the CDR3 is TGTGCCAGCAGCGTTCAGGCAGCGGGGGATCAAGAGACCCAGTACTTC.

The chain employs TRBV3-1 (or the pseudogene TRBV3-2) and TRBJ1-1; the match to TRBD1 covers 7 bases. This CDR3 is 15 amino acids long. CDR1 is LGHDT and CDR2 is YNNKEL in the germline V gene (reference sequence). The ends lost 3 bases at V and 2 bases at J; junction bases unmatched: 6. CDR3 sequence reads: CASSHRDRGNTEAFF. The CDR3 coding sequence is TGTGCCAGCAGCCACCGGGACAGAGGTAACACTGAAGCTTTCTTT.

This CDR3 reads CASSYTRTANTEAFF. For the CDR3, the DNA is TGTGCCAGCAGTTACACCCGGACAGCCAACACTGAAGCTTTCTTT. The chain joins TRBV6-5 to TRBJ1-1, with D possibly TRBD1 on 6 matching bases. V gave up 2 bases and J gave up 2 bases, with 12 bases separating them. CDR1 is MNHEY and CDR2 is SVGAGI in the germline V gene. The CDR3 is 15 amino acids.

A few counts support this clone. This rearrangement joins TRBV10-2 to TRBJ1-5; the D is unclear. Trimming pared 6 bases from V and 2 bases from J, leaving 11 bases between. The germline V gene encodes CDR1 WSHSY and CDR2 SAAADI. The CDR3 is made up of 14 amino acids. This chain's CDR3 is CASSFGPGNQPQHF. The DNA for the CDR3 is TGCGCCAGCAGCTTCGGTCCTGGCAATCAGCCCCAGCATTTT.

The rearrangement links TRBV18 to TRBJ1-2; maybe TRBD1 (5 bases). Trimming removed 5 bases at V and 2 bases at J, with 15 bases between. Germline assignment: CDR1 KGHSH and CDR2 LQKENI. CDR3 length equals 15 residues. The CDR3 DNA sequence: TGTGCCAGCTCAACGTCCGGCAGGGCCAACTATGGCTACACCTTC. Its protein is CASSTSGRANYGYTF.

The chain links TRBV5-1 to TRBJ2-7; TRBD1 aligns across 8 bases. Trimming cost V 2 bases and J 7 bases; bases outside gene matches: 8. This CDR3 has 14 residues. Germline V gene data show CDR1 as SGHRS and CDR2 as YFSETQ. The CDR3 DNA reads as TGCGCCAGCAGCTTAAAACAGGGGGGTCAAGAGCAGTACTTC. This sequence encodes CASSLKQGGQEQYF.

This chain connects TRBV5-1 to TRBJ2-1; 7 bases map to TRBD2. V gave up 0 bases and J gave up 1 base; unmatched junction bases: 4. The germline gives CDR1 SGHRS, CDR2 YFSETQ. CDR3 length: 16 amino acids. CDR3 sequence reads: CASSLAAGRSYNEQFF. The CDR3 nucleotides read TGCGCCAGCAGCTTGGCCGCCGGGAGGTCCTACAATGAGCAGTTCTTC.